The present T cell receptor beta chain was sequenced within a study of siplizumab effects on memory and regulatory T cells. A note on this clone: Its specificity is unknown.

Points from the study as a whole: Whether proliferating Tregs in siplizumab cultures suppress was not functionally confirmed. About 75-97% of proliferating CD4+ or CD8+ clones had no assignable naive or memory phenotype. Memory T cells appeared less diverse than naive cells, which seemed to contribute substantially to alloresponse.

TCRdb's copy holds only in-frame clones and misses some; the assay was immunoSEQ multiplex PCR. This table has 98,000 or so clones, roughly 92% appearing once. V was shortened by 4 bases and J by 5 bases, with 10 bases between the two germline ends. Germline V CDR1 and CDR2: LNHDA, SQIVND (reference sequence). The CDR3 length is 13 residues. This chain uses TRBV19 with TRBJ2-3; the D is unclear. Sequenced sample: Tregs sorted from blood. This clonotype originated in a human donor in good health. The CDR3 region is CASSNPPLDTQYF. In DNA form, the CDR3 reads TGTGCCAGTAGTAACCCCCCCTTAGATACGCAGTATTTT.